Listed below are T cell receptor beta chains from one sample, sequenced in a study of shared clonotypes between healthy human individuals. Repertoires were generated with immunoSEQ multiplex PCR, while TCRdb's copy carries only in-frame clones and drops some. Among approximately 110,000 clones listed, around 71% were seen once. The source material was memory CD8+ T cells sorted from blood. These receptors all come from a woman between 25 and 40 years old in good health. Both conserved end residues are part of each CDR3. Each record gives: J gene, clone size, V gene, D gene, CDR3 DNA, CDR3 protein. A D gene is named only where the DNA matches it firmly. A clone size is listed for some rows: how often the clone was seen (once, few, many), or a class if it is expanded.

J: TRBJ2-2; size: many; V: TRBV7-9; D: TRBD1; DNA: TGTGCCAGCAGCTGGCGGACAGGTGACACCGGGGAGCTGTTTTTT; CDR3: CASSWRTGDTGELFF
J: TRBJ1-6; size: few; V: TRBV6-1; D: TRBD1; DNA: TGTGCCAGCAGTGAATCGGCAGGGGGCATTTCACCCCTCCACTTT; CDR3: CASSESAGGISPLHF
J: TRBJ2-5; size: NA; V: TRBV5-4; D: NA; DNA: TGTGCCAGCACCCTACTGTCGGGCAGCCGCCAAGAGACCCAGTACTTC; CDR3: CASTLLSGSRQETQYF
J: TRBJ2-2; size: NA; V: TRBV10-3; D: NA; DNA: TGTGCCATCAGTGAGAAACCGGACACTCCGCGAGTGAGGGAGCTGTTTTTT; CDR3: CAISEKPDTPRVRELFF
J: TRBJ2-1; size: NA; V: TRBV7-8; D: NA; DNA: TGTGCCAGCAGCTTAACGTTAGGGCACCGTTACAATGAGCAGTTCTTC; CDR3: CASSLTLGHRYNEQFF
J: TRBJ2-7; size: NA; V: TRBV27; D: NA; DNA: TGTGCCAGCAGTTTAGGGTACGACACCTCCTACGAGCAGTACTTC; CDR3: CASSLGYDTSYEQYF
J: TRBJ2-7; size: few; V: TRBV2; D: NA; DNA: TGTGCCAGCAGTGTGCAGGGGGGAATGTACGAGCAGTACTTC; CDR3: CASSVQGGMYEQYF
J: TRBJ2-2; size: many; V: TRBV7-3; D: NA; DNA: TGTGCCAGCAGTGAGGCTACGAACACCGGGGAGCTGTTTTTT; CDR3: CASSEATNTGELFF
J: TRBJ2-1; size: NA; V: TRBV5-1; D: NA; DNA: TGCGCCAGCAGCGCAGACAGCTCGCTTTACAATGAGCAGTTCTTC; CDR3: CASSADSSLYNEQFF
J: TRBJ2-1; size: NA; V: TRBV5-1; D: NA; DNA: TGCGCCAGCAGCATACTCCGGGACCACCGTGGGGAGCAGTTCTTC; CDR3: CASSILRDHRGEQFF
J: TRBJ2-7; size: NA; V: TRBV16; D: NA; DNA: TGTGCCAGCAGCCAAAGAGGGAGCGAGCAGTACTTC; CDR3: CASSQRGSEQYF
J: TRBJ1-1; size: NA; V: TRBV19; D: NA; DNA: TGTGCCAGTAGTATAGAGCCGAAGGTGACTGAAGCTTTCTTT; CDR3: CASSIEPKVTEAFF
J: TRBJ2-7; size: NA; V: TRBV25-1; D: TRBD2; DNA: TGTGCCAGCAGCGCTCTCAATGGGACTAGCGGGAGGGGCGAGCAGTACTTC; CDR3: CASSALNGTSGRGEQYF
J: TRBJ1-5; size: NA; V: TRBV18; D: NA; DNA: TGTGCCAGCTCACCTCGAAGGGCCGGGCAGCCCCAGCATTTT; CDR3: CASSPRRAGQPQHF
J: TRBJ1-5; size: once; V: TRBV28; D: NA; DNA: TGTGCCAGCAGTCCCCCAGGGAATCAGCCCCAGCATTTT; CDR3: CASSPPGNQPQHF
J: TRBJ1-2; size: few; V: TRBV4-2; D: NA; DNA: TGTGCCAGCAGCCACCTAGGCAGCGACTATGGCTACACCTTC; CDR3: CASSHLGSDYGYTF
J: TRBJ1-1; size: NA; V: TRBV9; D: NA; DNA: TGTGCCAGCAGCGGCCAGGGAAACACTGAAGCTTTCTTT; CDR3: CASSGQGNTEAFF
J: TRBJ2-3; size: NA; V: TRBV4-1; D: NA; DNA: TGCGCCAGCAGCCAGGTCGGAGGAACAGATACGCAGTATTTT; CDR3: CASSQVGGTDTQYF
J: TRBJ2-1; size: NA; V: TRBV10-3; D: NA; DNA: TGTGCCATCAGTGACTTCAGGGGGGTGGGGAATGAGCAGTTCTTC; CDR3: CAISDFRGVGNEQFF
J: TRBJ2-2; size: many; V: TRBV5-5; D: NA; DNA: TGTGCCAGCAGCCTGCTGGGACCAAACACCGGGGAGCTGTTTTTT; CDR3: CASSLLGPNTGELFF
J: TRBJ1-2; size: NA; V: TRBV9; D: TRBD1; DNA: TGTGCCAGCAGCCCGGGACAGGGGGCAGGCTATGGCTACACCTTC; CDR3: CASSPGQGAGYGYTF
J: TRBJ1-1; size: NA; V: TRBV2; D: TRBD1; DNA: TGTGCCAGCAGTGATCAGGGGGGGCGTGAAGCTTTCTTT; CDR3: CASSDQGGREAFF
J: TRBJ2-5; size: NA; V: TRBV28; D: TRBD2; DNA: TGTGCCAGCAGTTTAAGGAGCGGGAGGGACCAAGAGACCCAGTACTTC; CDR3: CASSLRSGRDQETQYF
J: TRBJ2-1; size: NA; V: TRBV27; D: NA; DNA: TGTGCCAGCAGTTTATGGCCCGCCCCCTCCTACAATGAGCAGTTCTTC; CDR3: CASSLWPAPSYNEQFF
J: TRBJ1-2; size: NA; V: TRBV18; D: TRBD1; DNA: TGTGCCAGCTCACCACCGTACCGGACAGGGGGAGATGGCTACACCTTC; CDR3: CASSPPYRTGGDGYTF
J: TRBJ1-5; size: NA; V: TRBV27; D: NA; DNA: TGTGCCATACCCTTCGGGGCAGTTTATAGCAATCAGCCCCAGCATTTT; CDR3: CAIPFGAVYSNQPQHF